This T cell receptor (beta chain) was recovered during a study of T cells in Graves' hyperthyroidism and ophthalmopathy. This CDR3 is 14 amino acids long. Per the germline V gene, CDR1 is MNHNS and CDR2 is SASEGT. J gave up 6 bases and V 5 bases, and 10 bases lay outside the gene matches. TCR beta CDR3 regions were amplified from RNA transcripts. During a first-round RT-PCR of the TCR CDR3, the HTBI primer set was used. One entry per CDR3 protein results from TCRdb running MiXCR on the multiplex PCR reads. The profile shows about 640,000 distinct CDR3 sequences, around 21% of them singletons. This clonotype was counted ten times or more.

Sequencing used blood. V is TRBV6-1 and J is TRBJ2-7; 7 bases fit TRBD2. This TCR was sampled from a man aged 25 to 40 with Graves' ophthalmopathy. The CDR3 sequence is CASSLAGRRAEQYF. The CDR3 nucleotides are TGTGCCAGCAGTTTAGCGGGTCGCCGGGCCGAGCAGTACTTC.